This T cell receptor (beta chain) appears in the sequencing data of a study of read filtering for tumor transcriptome and immune sequencing. At the level of the study: Revised staging placed roughly 8 patients in R-ISS I, approximately 16 in II, more than 5 in III. TCR-mapped reads were about 4.05 to 11 million with IR-seq versus roughly 80 to 1273 with RNA-seq.

V dropped 6 bases and J dropped 0 bases, with 18 bases sitting between them. This CDR3 is 18 amino acids long. CDR1 and CDR2 (germline): LNHDA, SQIVND (reference sequence). The library was built from around 400 ng RNA with molecular barcoded adaptors for alpha/delta and beta/gamma chains. Each CDR3 protein gets one entry after TCRdb re-called the reads with MiXCR. The data show 25,000 or so distinct CDR3 sequences, more than 20% seen once. Study-wide results and limits: IR-seq captured clonotypes deeper and more reliably than RNA-seq.

In this sample, this clonotype turned up many times. What it binds is unknown. Sequencing input: a population of CD138-negative cells sorted from bone marrow. The source of this sequence is a donor over 35 with multiple myeloma. The V gene is TRBV19, the J gene TRBJ2-6, with a possible D match to TRBD2 (5 bases). The CDR3 DNA reads as TGTGCCAGTAGACCGGGTCCTAGCCCGAGCTCTGGGGCCAACGTCCTGACTTTC. It codes for CASRPGPSPSSGANVLTF.